This entry features one TCR beta chain sequence. Germline CDR1 SGDLS, CDR2 YYNGEE. The V and J ends lost 1 base and 4 bases respectively, with 7 bases between them. The CDR3 runs to 13 residues. The assay was immunoSEQ multiplex PCR, and TCRdb's table has in-frame clones only and misses some. This table holds 25,000 to 35,000 clones, roughly 84% found once. The source of the sample is a study of OX40 agonist ivuxolimab in advanced cancers. Looking at the study overall: Ivuxolimab, an antibody acting as an agonist of OX40 (CD134), was used to treat patients.

This sequence joins TRBV9 and TRBJ2-3, with D unclear. Sequencing was performed on CD4+ or CD8+ T cells sorted from blood, taken in a trial of the OX40 agonist ivuxolimab. This sequence originates from an adult with an advanced solid tumor such as melanoma, head and neck, liver or kidney cancer. The CDR3 nucleotides read TGTGCCAGCAGCGTATCAAGAGCAGATACGCAGTATTTT. Its translation: CASSVSRADTQYF.